This T cell receptor beta chain was observed in a study of blood T cells in healthy people across ages. General study results and limits: Estimates of diversity drawn from one million T cells were considered underestimates.

About this clonotype itself: As yet, its antigen is unknown.

A J-beta primer mix and a sample-barcoded 5' primer were used in a second PCR of about 7 to 11 cycles. TCRdb analysed the 5' RACE reads with MiXCR anew, one entry per CDR3 protein. The sample lists approximately 880,000 distinct CDR3 sequences, roughly 48% seen once, with roughly 13% in the top ten. The CDR3 length is 13 residues. V was pared by 7 bases and J by 4 bases, with 13 bases between. The germline CDR1 and CDR2 sequences are SEHNR and FQNEAQ (reference sequence). This chain joins TRBV7-9 and TRBJ1-1; perhaps TRBD1 as D (5 bases). This sequence was found in a man under 40 in good health. What was sequenced was blood. The CDR3 nucleotides are TGTGCCAGCATCCCCGGGGGGACCACTGAAGCTTTCTTT. Translation gives CASIPGGTTEAFF. Full variable domain (missing parts from reference TRBV7-9 and TRBJ1-1): DTGVSQNPRHKITKRGQNVTFRCDPISEHNRLYWYRQTLGQGPEFLTYFQNEAQLEKSRLLSDRFSAERPKGSFSTLEIQRTEQGDSAMYLCASIPGGTTEAFFGQGTRLTVV.